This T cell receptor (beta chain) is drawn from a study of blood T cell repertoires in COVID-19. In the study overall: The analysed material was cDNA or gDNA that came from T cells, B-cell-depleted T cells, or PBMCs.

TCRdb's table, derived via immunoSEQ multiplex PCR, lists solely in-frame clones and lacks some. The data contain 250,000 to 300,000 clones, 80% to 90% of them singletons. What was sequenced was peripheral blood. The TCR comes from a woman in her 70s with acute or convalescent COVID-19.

The CDR3 nucleotides are TGTGCCAGCAGTGACCCCATATTAAGACAGGGAAAGTTGATCTACACCTTC. It encodes CASSDPILRQGKLIYTF. V gene TRBV6-1 combines with J gene TRBJ1-2, with 7 bases matching TRBD1. Germline trimming cut 3 bases from V and 10 bases from J; bases unmatched to any gene: 20. The length of the CDR3 is 17 residues. Germline lookup yields CDR1 MNHNS and CDR2 SASEGT.